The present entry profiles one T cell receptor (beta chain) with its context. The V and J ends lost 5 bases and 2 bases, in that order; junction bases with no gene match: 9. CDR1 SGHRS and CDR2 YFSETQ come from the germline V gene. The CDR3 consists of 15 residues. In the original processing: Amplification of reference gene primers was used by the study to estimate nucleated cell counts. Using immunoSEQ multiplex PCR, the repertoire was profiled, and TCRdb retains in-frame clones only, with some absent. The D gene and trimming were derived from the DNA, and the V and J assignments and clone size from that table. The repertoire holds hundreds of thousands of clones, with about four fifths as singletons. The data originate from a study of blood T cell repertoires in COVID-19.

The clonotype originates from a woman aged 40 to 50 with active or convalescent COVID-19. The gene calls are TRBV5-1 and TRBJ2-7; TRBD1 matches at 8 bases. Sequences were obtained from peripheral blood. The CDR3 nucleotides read TGCGCCAGCAGGCCGCGGGACAGGCCGACCTACGAGCAGTACTTC. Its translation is CASRPRDRPTYEQYF.